This entry concerns a single T cell receptor beta chain. These data are taken from a study of Graves' ophthalmopathy and Graves' hyperthyroidism. The trim removed 6 bases at V and 7 bases at J, leaving 7 bases unmatched. CDR3 length: 14 amino acids. CDR1 and CDR2 from the germline V gene are SGDLS and YYNGEE. The sequenced template was RNA, covering the TCR beta CDR3 region. The first round was an RT-PCR with HTBI primers, and the second round was a multiplex PCR. Each CDR3 protein gets one entry after TCRdb re-called the multiplex PCR reads with MiXCR. The table shows about 660,000 distinct CDR3 sequences, with about 41% occurring only once. Uncontrolled infections, other autoimmune diseases, pregnancy or lactation barred patients from enrollment.

Sequencing used peripheral blood. The sequence came from an adult man with Graves' ophthalmopathy. The chain carries TRBV9 and TRBJ1-5, with 10 bases matching TRBD1. CDR3 loop: CASNPGTGEQPQHF. CDR3 bases: TGTGCCAGCAACCCAGGGACAGGGGAACAGCCCCAGCATTTT.